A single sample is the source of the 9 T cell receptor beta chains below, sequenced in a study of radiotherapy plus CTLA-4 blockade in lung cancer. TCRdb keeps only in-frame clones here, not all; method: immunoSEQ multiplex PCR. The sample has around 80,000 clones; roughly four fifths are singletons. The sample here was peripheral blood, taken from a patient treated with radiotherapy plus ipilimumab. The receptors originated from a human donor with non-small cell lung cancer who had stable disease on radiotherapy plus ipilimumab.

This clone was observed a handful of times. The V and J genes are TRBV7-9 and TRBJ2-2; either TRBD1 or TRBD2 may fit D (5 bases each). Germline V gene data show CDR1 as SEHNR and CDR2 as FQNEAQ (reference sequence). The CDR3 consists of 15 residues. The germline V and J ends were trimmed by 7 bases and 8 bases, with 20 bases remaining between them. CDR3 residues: CASTLPEGRMGELFF. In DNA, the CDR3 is TGTGCCAGCACCCTTCCCGAGGGACGTATGGGGGAGCTGTTTTTT.

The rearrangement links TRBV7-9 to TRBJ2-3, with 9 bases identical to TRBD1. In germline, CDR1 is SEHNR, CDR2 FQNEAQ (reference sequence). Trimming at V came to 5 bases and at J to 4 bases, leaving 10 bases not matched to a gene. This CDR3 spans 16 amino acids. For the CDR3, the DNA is TGTGCCAGCAGCCTAAATCCGACAGGGGGGGCAGATACGCAGTATTTT. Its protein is CASSLNPTGGADTQYF.

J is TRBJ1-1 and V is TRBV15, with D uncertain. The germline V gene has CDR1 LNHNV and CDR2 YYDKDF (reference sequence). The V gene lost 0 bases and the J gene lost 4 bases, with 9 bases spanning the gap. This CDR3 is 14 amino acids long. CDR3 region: CATSRDRGTTEAFF. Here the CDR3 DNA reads TGTGCCACCAGCAGAGATCGGGGTACCACTGAAGCTTTCTTT.

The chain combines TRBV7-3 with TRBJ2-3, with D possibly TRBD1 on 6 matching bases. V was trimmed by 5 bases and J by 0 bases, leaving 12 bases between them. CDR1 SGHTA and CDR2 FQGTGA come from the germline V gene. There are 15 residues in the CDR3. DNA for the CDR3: TGTGCCAGCAGCCCGGGGACACTTAGCACAGATACGCAGTATTTT. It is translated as CASSPGTLSTDTQYF.

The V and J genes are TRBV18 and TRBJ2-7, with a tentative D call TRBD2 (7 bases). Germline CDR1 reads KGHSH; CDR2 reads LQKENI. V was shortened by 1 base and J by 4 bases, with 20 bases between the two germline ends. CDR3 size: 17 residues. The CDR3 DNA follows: TGTGCCAGCTCACCACTCCATGGGGGGGGCACGGGTTACGAGCAGTACTTC. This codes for CASSPLHGGGTGYEQYF.

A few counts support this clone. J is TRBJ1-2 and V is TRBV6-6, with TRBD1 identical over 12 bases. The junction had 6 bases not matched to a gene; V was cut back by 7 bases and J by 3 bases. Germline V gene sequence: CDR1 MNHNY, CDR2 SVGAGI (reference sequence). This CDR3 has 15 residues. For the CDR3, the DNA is TGTGCCAGCAACGGGGGACAGGGGGCTCACTATGGCTACACCTTC. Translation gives CASNGGQGAHYGYTF.

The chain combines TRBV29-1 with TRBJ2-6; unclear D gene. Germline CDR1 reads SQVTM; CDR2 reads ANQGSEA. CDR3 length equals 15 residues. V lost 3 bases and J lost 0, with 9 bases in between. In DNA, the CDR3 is TGCAGCGTTGAGAGTCGTAGCTCTGGGGCCAACGTCCTGACTTTC. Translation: CSVESRSSGANVLTF.

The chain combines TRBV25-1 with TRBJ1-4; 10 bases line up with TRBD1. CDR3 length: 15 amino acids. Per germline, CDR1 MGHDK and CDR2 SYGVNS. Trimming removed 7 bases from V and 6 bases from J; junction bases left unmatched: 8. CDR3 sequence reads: CASNTPTGGDEKLFF. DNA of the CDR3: TGTGCCAGCAACACTCCGACAGGGGGCGATGAAAAACTGTTTTTT.

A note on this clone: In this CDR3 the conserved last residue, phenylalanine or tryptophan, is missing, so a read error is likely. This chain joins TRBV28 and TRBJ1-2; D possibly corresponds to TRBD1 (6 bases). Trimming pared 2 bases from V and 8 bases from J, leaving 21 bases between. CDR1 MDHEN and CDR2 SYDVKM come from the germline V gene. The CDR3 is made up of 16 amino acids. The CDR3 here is CASSLAQGAGAKGYTL. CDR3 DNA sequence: TGTGCCAGCAGTTTAGCACAGGGTGCTGGGGCTAAAGGCTACACCCTC.